These 28 T cell receptor beta chains share one sample of origin, sequenced in a study of glioma-infiltrating T cells. Amplification of TCR alpha and beta CDR3 regions from RNA used iRepertoire nested multiplex PCR. Each CDR3 protein gets one entry after TCRdb re-called the multiplex PCR reads with MiXCR. The sample lists around 100,000 distinct CDR3 sequences; roughly 30% were seen once. The material sequenced was glioma tissue, nonneoplastic brain tissue, or PBMCs (not recorded which). The origin of the receptors is a human donor with low-grade glioma or glioblastoma, undergoing nonglioma brain surgery, or in good health (not recorded which).

This clonotype has ten or more counts. One end of the junction is discordant with germline, which a read error may explain. The J gene is TRBJ2-7, the V gene TRBV12-3 or TRBV12-4; weak D call: TRBD2 (5 bases). This CDR3 is 12 amino acids long. CDR3 sequence reads: CASSPSRRGDHF. The CDR3 DNA reads as TGTGCCAGCAGCCCCTCTCGACGGGGAGACCACTTC.

This clonotype was seen many times. The chain joins TRBV18 to TRBJ2-5; D ambiguous. Germline CDR1 reads KGHSH; CDR2 reads LQKENI. The V gene lost 6 bases and the J gene lost 1 base, with 6 bases spanning the gap. The CDR3 consists of 12 residues. CDR3 DNA sequence: TGTGCCAGCTCGCCTCCCCAAGAGACCCAGTACTTC. This encodes CASSPPQETQYF.

Note on this clonotype: Just one base apart from a much larger clone, this may be a read error. This chain links TRBV28 with TRBJ2-5; D unclear. Per the germline V gene, CDR1 is MDHEN and CDR2 is SYDVKM. The CDR3 contains 14 residues. The V and J ends lost 5 bases and 1 base respectively, with 11 bases between them. CDR3 region: CASSHMEFQETQYF. The CDR3 DNA follows: TGTGCCAGCAGTCACATGGAGTTCCAAGAGACCCAGTACTTC. Full variable domain (rest looked up from reference TRBV28 and TRBJ2-5): DVKVTQSSRYLVKRTGEKVFLECVQDMDHENMFWYRQDPGLGLRLIYFSYDVKMKEKGDIPEGYSVSREKKERFSLILESASTNQTSMYLCASSHMEFQETQYFGPGTRLLVL.

The CDR3 DNA follows: TGTGCCAGCAGCTTGGTTATGGGGGATTCACCCCTCCACTTT. This translates into CASSLVMGDSPLHF. This chain uses TRBV5-6 with TRBJ1-6, with TRBD1 as a possible D gene (5 bases). Trimming removed 0 bases from V and 8 bases from J, with 9 bases in between. The CDR3 length is 14 residues. CDR1 is SGHDT, CDR2 YYEEEE, per germline.

This clonotype came up many times. The V and J genes are TRBV27 and TRBJ1-2; D is unresolved. Germline V CDR1 and CDR2: MNHEY, SMNVEV (reference sequence). Trimming shortened V by 4 bases and J by 4 bases, and 10 bases separated the two germline ends. The CDR3 runs 13 residues. As DNA, the CDR3 is TGTGCCAGCAGTTCAATCTTAACCTATGGCTACACCTTC. Translated: CASSSILTYGYTF.

This clonotype occurred many times. The chain recombines TRBV6-1 with TRBJ2-7; D is perhaps TRBD1 (5 bases). Trimming took 5 bases from V and 4 from J, leaving 9 bases between them. CDR3 length: 12 residues. Germline CDR1 and CDR2: MNHNS and SASEGT. CDR3 in amino acids: CASSSTGYEQYF. The CDR3 DNA reads TGTGCCAGCAGTTCCACAGGATACGAGCAGTACTTC.

The sample holds many counts of this clonotype. The CDR3 loop is CASSYSSGAKGETQYF. In nucleotides, the CDR3 is TGTGCCAGCAGTTACAGTAGCGGGGCCAAGGGGGAGACCCAGTACTTC. This chain links TRBV6-2 or TRBV6-3 with TRBJ2-5; 8 bases are shared with TRBD2. Germline V lookup: CDR1 MNHEY, CDR2 SVGEGT. The V and J ends lost 2 bases and 5 bases, in that order; junction bases with no gene match: 10. The CDR3 loop spans 16 amino acids.

This clonotype was counted a few times. CDR3 in amino acids: CASSLRWDSPLHF. In DNA, the CDR3 is TGTGCCAGCAGCTTAAGGTGGGATTCACCCCTCCACTTT. The V gene is TRBV7-3, the J gene TRBJ1-6; D is unresolved. From germline, CDR1 is SGHTA and CDR2 FQGTGA. Trimming cost V 1 base and J 8 bases, with 6 bases left between them. The CDR3 spans 13 residues.

This clonotype was seen many times. The gene calls are TRBV4-2 and TRBJ2-1; no clear D gene. The germline V gene encodes CDR1 LGHNA and CDR2 YNFKEQ. Deletions cut 2 bases from V and 0 bases from J, with 8 bases between. The CDR3 has 15 amino acids. CDR3 region: CASSQRESSYNEQFF. The DNA of the CDR3 is TGTGCCAGCAGCCAACGTGAGAGCTCCTACAATGAGCAGTTCTTC.

About this clonotype itself: Given a much more abundant clone one base away, this may be a read error. The genes are TRBV5-1 and TRBJ1-1; weak D call: TRBD1 (6 bases). In germline, CDR1 is SGHRS, CDR2 YFSETQ. The ends were cut back, 8 bases at V and 6 bases at J, with 14 bases in the middle. The CDR3 is made up of 12 amino acids. CDR3 loop: CARRGGGPEAFF. The CDR3 nucleotides read TGCGCCAGAAGGGGGGGGGGGCCTGAAGCTTTCTTT.

V and J are TRBV29-1 and TRBJ2-5; unclear D gene. Trimming removed 4 bases at V and 4 bases at J, with 7 bases between. The CDR3 covers 11 residues. Germline V gene data show CDR1 as SQVTM and CDR2 as ANQGSEA. CDR3 protein: CSVVGGETQYF. The CDR3 DNA reads as TGCAGCGTTGTAGGTGGAGAGACCCAGTACTTC. The full variable domain, rest sourced from reference TRBV29-1 and TRBJ2-5, is SAVISQKPSRDICQRGTSLTIQCQVDSQVTMMFWYRQQPGQSLTLIATANQGSEATYESGFVIDKFPISRPNLTFSTLTVSNMSPEDSSIYLCSVVGGETQYFGPGTRLLVL.

This clonotype was seen at least ten times. The CDR3 reads CALGKDRNTEAFF. CDR3 coding DNA: TGTGCCCTGGGTAAGGATAGGAACACTGAAGCTTTCTTT. The chain couples TRBV12-3 or TRBV12-4 to TRBJ1-1; D unresolved. V lost 11 bases and J lost 1, with 14 bases in between. This CDR3 comprises 13 residues.

In the case of this clonotype: Given a much more abundant clone one base away, this may be a read error. The rearrangement joins TRBV12-3 or TRBV12-4 to TRBJ2-3, with TRBD2 identical over 14 bases. This CDR3 contains 15 residues. The CDR3 nucleotides read TGTACCAGCAGCCGGACTAGCGGGGGGACAGATACGCAGTATTTT. Its translation is CTSSRTSGGTDTQYF.

The rearrangement links TRBV20-1 to TRBJ2-7, with TRBD2 matching over 8 bases. CDR1 and CDR2 from the germline V gene are DFQATT and SNEGSKA (reference sequence). CDR3 length: 15 residues. V lost 3 bases, J lost 5 bases, and 12 bases stayed unmatched. The CDR3 nucleotides read TGCAGTGCTAGGGATAGCGGGGTCTCCTACAACGAGCAGTACTTC. This encodes CSARDSGVSYNEQYF.

This chain uses TRBV6-5 with TRBJ2-3; 8 positions agree with TRBD2. This CDR3 is built from 21 residues. J was trimmed by 1 base and V by 2 bases; bases with no gene match: 20. Germline loops: CDR1 MNHEY, CDR2 SVGAGI. This CDR3 reads CASSYSAPGTHPSGRTDTQYF. CDR3 nucleotide sequence: TGTGCCAGCAGTTACAGTGCCCCCGGTACCCACCCTAGCGGGCGCACAGATACGCAGTATTTT.

This clonotype occurred many times. V gene TRBV20-1 combines with J gene TRBJ2-5; D perhaps matches TRBD1 (6 bases). Germline values: CDR1 DFQATT, CDR2 SNEGSKA (reference sequence). The V end lost 5 bases, the J end lost 0 bases, and 7 bases lay between the germline ends. The CDR3 totals 12 residues. The CDR3 sequence: CSARTDQETQYF. CDR3 sequence (DNA): TGCAGTGCTCGGACAGACCAAGAGACCCAGTACTTC.

This clonotype was seen a few times. The rearrangement joins TRBV19 to TRBJ2-1; 7 bases are a match to TRBD2. This CDR3 contains 15 residues. J gave up 9 bases and V 7 bases, and 15 bases lay outside the gene matches. The germline gives CDR1 LNHDA, CDR2 SQIVND (reference sequence). CDR3 bases: TGTGCCAGTAATGACGGGGGGACCTCTGGTGCTGAGCAGTTCTTC. This translates into CASNDGGTSGAEQFF.

There are a few counts of this clonotype. This chain joins TRBV6-4 and TRBJ2-1; no reliable D call. Deletions cut 3 bases from V and 7 bases from J, with 13 bases between. CDR3 length: 14 residues. Germline V gene sequence: CDR1 MRHNA, CDR2 SNTAGT. The CDR3 DNA is TGTGCCAGCAGTGATAGTCTATTTGAAAATGAGCAGTTCTTC. It specifies CASSDSLFENEQFF.

This chain uses TRBV7-2 with TRBJ2-1; D gene unclear. Germline lookup yields CDR1 SGHTA and CDR2 FQGNSA. Trimming took off 5 bases at V and 8 bases at J, with 13 bases between the two ends. The CDR3 loop spans 13 amino acids. The CDR3 DNA sequence: TGTGCCAGCAGCCTCACAACTCACTATGAGCAGTTCTTC. Its translation: CASSLTTHYEQFF. The whole variable domain, filled in from reference TRBV7-2 and TRBJ2-1, reads GAGVSQSPSNKVTEKGKDVELRCDPISGHTALYWYRQSLGQGLEFLIYFQGNSAPDKSGLPSDRFSAERTGGSVSTLTIQRTQQEDSAVYLCASSLTTHYEQFFGPGTRLTVL.

This clonotype was detected ten times or more. The J gene is TRBJ1-1, the V gene TRBV18, with 8 nucleotides matching TRBD1. V was pared by 3 bases and J by 4 bases, with 7 bases of the junction left unmatched. CDR1 is KGHSH and CDR2 is LQKENI in the germline V gene. This CDR3 has 15 residues. CDR3 amino acids: CASSPQGQVGTEAFF. CDR3 DNA sequence: TGTGCCAGCTCACCTCAGGGACAGGTGGGCACTGAAGCTTTCTTT. The whole variable domain, remainder taken from reference TRBV18 and TRBJ1-1, is NAGVMQNPRHLVRRRGQEARLRCSPMKGHSHVYWYRQLPEEGLKFMVYLQKENIIDESGMPKERFSAEFPKEGPSILRIQQVVRGDSAAYFCASSPQGQVGTEAFFGQGTRLTVV.

The V call is TRBV7-2, the J call TRBJ1-5; weak D call: TRBD1 (6 bases). CDR3 length: 15 residues. With 1 base removed from V and 7 bases from J, the gap between germline ends came to 14 bases. The germline V gene encodes CDR1 SGHTA and CDR2 FQGNSA. The CDR3 here is CASSLGPGEHQPQHF. The CDR3 DNA reads as TGTGCCAGCAGCTTAGGACCAGGGGAGCACCAGCCCCAGCATTTT. The full variable domain, rest sourced from reference TRBV7-2 and TRBJ1-5, is GAGVSQSPSNKVTEKGKDVELRCDPISGHTALYWYRQSLGQGLEFLIYFQGNSAPDKSGLPSDRFSAERTGGSVSTLTIQRTQQEDSAVYLCASSLGPGEHQPQHFGDGTRLSIL.

Of note for this clonotype: Compared with germline, one end of the junction differs, possibly owing to a read error. The chain is built from TRBV20-1 and TRBJ1-3; no reliable D call. There are 12 residues in the CDR3. The germline gives CDR1 DFQATT, CDR2 SNEGSKA (reference sequence). Here the CDR3 reads CGARGPGNTVYF. As DNA, the CDR3 is TGCGGTGCTAGAGGGCCGGGAAACACCGTATATTTT.

The chain employs TRBV7-9 and TRBJ2-3; D is possibly TRBD1 (5 bases). CDR1 is SEHNR, CDR2 FQNEAQ, per germline (reference sequence). There are 16 residues in the CDR3. Between the trimmed V and J ends, which lost 5 bases and 0 bases, there was a span of 15 bases. CDR3 in amino acids: CASSTSRGQSTDTQYF. The DNA of the CDR3 is TGTGCCAGCAGCACATCCCGCGGACAAAGCACAGATACGCAGTATTTT.

This clonotype was seen ten or more times. The chain carries TRBV7-9 and TRBJ2-1, with 7 bases identical to TRBD1. This CDR3 spans 15 amino acids. Losses at the gene ends were 5 bases for V and 0 bases for J; bases not matched to a gene: 4. Germline CDR1 is SEHNR and CDR2 is FQNEAQ (reference sequence). The CDR3 coding sequence is TGTGCCAGCAGCCGCCGGGACAGCTCCTACAATGAGCAGTTCTTC. It codes for CASSRRDSSYNEQFF.

This clonotype occurred many times. The chain couples TRBV11-3 to TRBJ2-2; no reliable D call. Trimming took off 0 bases at V and 7 bases at J, with 9 bases between the two ends. Germline values: CDR1 SGHNT, CDR2 YENEEA. The CDR3 sequence is 14 residues long. The CDR3 spells CASSLDHGDGELFF. The CDR3, as DNA: TGTGCCAGCAGCTTAGATCACGGTGACGGGGAGCTGTTTTTT.

About this clonotype: A single base separates this from a much larger clone, so it may be a read error. This chain uses TRBV24-1 with TRBJ2-6, with D possibly called TRBD1 or TRBD2 (5 bases each). The CDR3 is 17 amino acids. CDR1 KGHDR and CDR2 SFDVKD come from the germline V gene. Trimming pared 8 bases from V and 0 bases from J, leaving 16 bases between. The CDR3 region has the DNA TGTGCCACCACTGACCAGGGACCAAACTCTGGGGCCAACGTCCTGACTTTC. Translated: CATTDQGPNSGANVLTF.

This clonotype was recorded a few times. Mismatch with germline at one junction end may stem from a read error. The chain couples TRBV7-8 to TRBJ1-5, with D uncertain. The V gene's germline CDR1 is SGHVS and CDR2 FQNEAQ. The CDR3 covers 15 residues. The CDR3 DNA is TGTACCAGCAGCTTAGGCCAGGTCAGAAATCAGCCCCAGCATTTT. This gives the protein CTSSLGQVRNQPQHF.

At least ten counts were recorded for this clonotype. The CDR3 protein is CSARFTPQSPEAFF. The CDR3, as DNA: TGCAGTGCTAGATTCACACCCCAGAGCCCCGAAGCTTTCTTT. The chain links TRBV20-1 to TRBJ1-1; D unclear. The CDR3 has 14 residues. Trimming took off 2 bases at V and 8 bases at J, with 18 bases between the two ends. Germline V gives CDR1 DFQATT, CDR2 SNEGSKA (reference sequence).